This TCR beta chain is from a study of monozygotic twins with inflammatory bowel disease. Whole-study findings and limits: Evidence did not back any single strong signal or clonotype linked to IBD.

There are 15 residues in the CDR3. With the 5' RACE reads reprocessed, TCRdb shows one record per CDR3 protein and no DNA. The sample holds 300,000 to 450,000 distinct CDR3 sequences. RNA in its total form was extracted from whole blood, and T cells were not sorted. On this clonotype itself: Its cognate antigen is unknown.

The sequenced sample consisted of blood. The clonotype was recovered from a human donor with ulcerative colitis or Crohn's disease, or a healthy co-twin of an affected twin (not recorded which). The chain joins TRBV12-3 or TRBV12-4 to TRBJ2-1; there is no DNA to check the TCRdb D call of TRBD1. This CDR3 is CASSLMGDKGDEQFF.